This TCR beta chain was profiled in a study of Tregs in tolerant kidney transplant recipients. Study-wide results and limits: Nucleotide sequences could not be compared across some patients' samples due to primer changes. The most relevant donor-specific Treg TCRbeta repertoire apparently came from expansion with activated donor B cells.

Regarding this clone: The antigen is undetermined. The CDR3 extends 3 residues past the end of the read, so its final part is completed from the germline J gene.

CDR1 and CDR2 (germline): SGHTA, FQGNSA. V lost 5 bases and J lost 5, with 10 bases in between. The CDR3 runs 13 residues. Method: immunoSEQ multiplex PCR; TCRdb's copy keeps in-frame clones and lacks some. The listing records about 30,000 clones. The V call is TRBV7-2, the J call TRBJ1-5; D uncertain. The receptor's source is a human donor who received a combined kidney and bone marrow transplant. The source was CD8+ T cells from blood, collected before the transplant. The CDR3: CASSEGGHQPQHF. The sequenced CDR3 bases are TGTGCCAGCAGCGAGGGTGGGCATCAGCCC.